This T cell receptor beta chain stems from a study of cytomegalovirus exposure and HLA in healthy donors. The wider study: Around 85 million unique TCR sequences came from HLA-typed donors in an early release.

The V end was cut by 4 bases, the J end by 8 bases, with 16 bases between. In germline, CDR1 is SGDLS, CDR2 YYNGEE. The CDR3 runs to 14 residues. Notes on this clone: Its antigen is undetermined.

Overall study findings and caveats: Presence/absence comparisons presumed near-even sequencing depth among donors. Some V segments, TRBV6-2 and TRBV6-3 among them, were indistinguishable and were therefore excluded. The classifier reportedly diagnosed cytomegalovirus status with high sensitivity and specificity.

60 Vbeta and 13 Jbeta primers were used in PCR. Sequencing was performed with immunoSEQ multiplex PCR; in TCRdb, only in-frame clones are kept and a portion is missing. The sample shows some 200,000 clones, approximately 85% of them seen only once. Input material: PBMCs. V gene TRBV9 combines with J gene TRBJ2-1, with no clear D. This receptor was obtained from a girl aged 5 to 17 in good health and CMV-seropositive. The CDR3 nucleotides are TGTGCCAGCAGCCCCCCCCGGCGGCCCGATGAGCAGTTCTTC. This codes for CASSPPRRPDEQFF.